The 11 T cell receptor beta chains reported below all come from one sample, sequenced in a study of identical twins. TCRdb fed the 5' RACE reads into MiXCR, producing one record per CDR3 protein. The sample includes around 250,000 distinct CDR3 sequences, approximately 12% of them seen just once. The same sample was also used in a study of yellow fever vaccine responses in identical twins.

Sequencing was carried out using memory (CD45RO+) T cells sorted from blood. These receptors were taken from a woman aged 18-30 years in good health.

The chain uses TRBV11-2 and TRBJ2-2; D gene ambiguous. The CDR3 extends over 14 amino acids. Per the germline V gene, CDR1 is SGHAT and CDR2 is FQNNGV. Trimming cost V 5 bases and J 1 base, with 8 bases left between them. CDR3 in DNA: TGTGCCAGCAGCATTCGACAGAACACCGGGGAGCTGTTTTTT. It is translated as CASSIRQNTGELFF.

This clonotype was seen ten or more times. The rearrangement uses TRBV12-3 or TRBV12-4 and TRBJ2-2; 9 bases are shared with TRBD2. The CDR3 loop spans 14 amino acids. J lost 5 bases, V lost 8 bases, and 6 bases had no gene match. CDR3 protein: CASGELAGTGELFF. CDR3 nucleotides: TGTGCCAGCGGGGAGCTAGCGGGAACCGGGGAGCTGTTTTTT.

This clonotype was recorded a few times. V is TRBV28 and J is TRBJ1-4; 8 positions match TRBD1. Germline V gives CDR1 MDHEN, CDR2 SYDVKM. This CDR3 comprises 15 residues. The V and J ends lost 5 bases and 4 bases, in that order; junction bases with no gene match: 6. CDR3 region: CASSTYDRGNEKLFF. The CDR3 bases are TGTGCCAGCAGTACATACGACAGGGGTAATGAAAAACTGTTTTTT.

The chain combines TRBV6-1 with TRBJ2-3; no definite D call. CDR1 is MNHNS, CDR2 SASEGT, per germline. The V end was cut by 5 bases, the J end by 11 bases, with 14 bases between. This CDR3 is 12 amino acids long. CDR3 bases: TGTGCCAGCAGTAGGGCCGGACGGTTGCAGTATTTT. As protein: CASSRAGRLQYF.

The chain couples TRBV20-1 to TRBJ2-7, with no clear D. V was clipped by 3 bases and J by 7 bases, with 7 bases between them. Germline V lookup: CDR1 DFQATT, CDR2 SNEGSKA (reference sequence). The CDR3 totals 10 residues. DNA of the CDR3: TGCAGTGCTAGTATTTCTGAGCAGTACTTC. Translated, it gives CSASISEQYF.

This chain links TRBV19 with TRBJ2-1; no clear D. Germline CDR1 is LNHDA and CDR2 is SQIVND (reference sequence). The CDR3 sequence is 14 residues long. V lost 3 bases to trimming and J lost 1 base, with 7 bases between them. The CDR3 sequence is CASSIDDSYNEQFF. DNA for the CDR3: TGTGCCAGTAGTATCGATGATTCCTACAATGAGCAGTTCTTC.

The chain couples TRBV28 to TRBJ2-7; tentatively, D is TRBD1 (6 bases). This CDR3 is built from 13 residues. Germline V CDR1 and CDR2: MDHEN, SYDVKM. With 7 bases removed from V and 2 bases from J, the gap between germline ends came to 12 bases. The CDR3 nucleotides are TGTGCCAGCAATGGGGACATCGCCTACGAGCAGTACTTC. It translates to CASNGDIAYEQYF. Filled out from reference TRBV28 and TRBJ2-7, the complete variable domain reads DVKVTQSSRYLVKRTGEKVFLECVQDMDHENMFWYRQDPGLGLRLIYFSYDVKMKEKGDIPEGYSVSREKKERFSLILESASTNQTSMYLCASNGDIAYEQYFGPGTRLTVT.

This clonotype was observed at least ten times. This rearrangement joins TRBV27 to TRBJ2-2; 13 bases are a match to TRBD2. This CDR3 has 18 residues. From germline, CDR1 is MNHEY and CDR2 SMNVEV (reference sequence). V gave up 2 bases and J gave up 4 bases; unmatched junction bases: 7. CDR3 sequence (DNA): TGTGCCAGCAGTTTACGGACTAGCGGGAGTTCGAGCACCGGGGAGCTGTTTTTT. Amino acids: CASSLRTSGSSSTGELFF.

The rearrangement links TRBV14 to TRBJ2-2; 13 bases line up with TRBD2. The germline gives CDR1 SGHDN, CDR2 FVKESK. The CDR3 is 18 residues long. V lost 2 bases, J lost 2 bases, and 5 bases stayed unmatched. The CDR3 region has the DNA TGTGCCAGCAGCCAACAGGGACTAGCGGGAAGAAACACCGGGGAGCTGTTTTTT. This encodes CASSQQGLAGRNTGELFF.

This chain joins TRBV27 and TRBJ2-3; D unclear. The V and J ends lost 5 bases and 0 bases respectively, with 9 bases between them. Per germline, CDR1 MNHEY and CDR2 SMNVEV (reference sequence). CDR3 length equals 14 residues. CDR3 loop: CASSRAPSTDTQYF. The CDR3 nucleotides read TGTGCCAGCAGTCGCGCCCCTAGCACAGATACGCAGTATTTT.

The chain is built from TRBV5-6 and TRBJ2-2, with D unresolved. Trimming removed 2 bases from V and 3 bases from J, with 8 bases in between. The germline CDR1 and CDR2 sequences are SGHDT and YYEEEE. The CDR3 runs 14 residues. As DNA, the CDR3 is TGTGCCAGCAGCTTTGGGGTTGACACCGGGGAGCTGTTTTTT. Its translation: CASSFGVDTGELFF.